This T cell receptor (beta chain) was sequenced in a study of CD8 T cells in Susac syndrome. Germline-derived CDR1 and CDR2 are SGHDT and YYEEEE. CDR3 length: 12 residues. V was pared by 2 bases and J by 5 bases, with 5 bases between. Broader study findings: The authors acknowledged that the study's TCR sequencing and HLA analysis involved relatively few individuals.

As concerns this clonotype: Antigen unknown.

TCR beta was sequenced from blood CD8+ and CD4+ T cells. An input of roughly 0.5 to 1 ug of RNA was subjected to reverse transcription using random hexamers. MiXCR was run by TCRdb on the immunoSEQ multiplex PCR reads, yielding one entry per CDR3 protein. The repertoire includes around 59,000 distinct CDR3 sequences, roughly 92% of them detected once, and approximately 0.2% sits in the top ten. Sequences were obtained from CD8+ T cells from PBMCs. The clonotype comes from a human donor in good health. The chain is built from TRBV5-6 and TRBJ2-1, with D possibly matching TRBD2 (5 bases). CDR3 bases: TGTGCCAGCAGCTTCGGGAACAATGAGCAGTTCTTC. It encodes CASSFGNNEQFF.